The clone carrying this T cell receptor beta chain was counted ten times or more. The V segment lost 1 base and the J segment 4 bases; nucleotides outside the gene matches: 0. Germline assignment: CDR1 DFQATT and CDR2 SNEGSKA (reference sequence). This CDR3 has 12 residues. This sample stems from a study of T-cell reconstitution after alpha-beta-depleted transplantation in children. Preparation of the TCRbeta library was carried out with unique molecular identifiers. One entry per CDR3 protein, called by TCRdb with MiXCR from the PCR reads. The sample holds about 90,000 distinct CDR3 sequences, 7% to 10% seen once.

The sequence derives from a human donor who donated a stem cell graft to a child with congenital amegakaryocytic thrombocytopenia. This specimen was PBMCs from the stem cell graft donor, taken from the stem cell graft. The gene calls are TRBV20-1 and TRBJ1-1; 7 nucleotides line up with TRBD1. Written as DNA, the CDR3 is TGCAGTGCTAGAGGGGACAGCACTGAAGCTTTCTTT. Translating gives CSARGDSTEAFF.